This T cell receptor (beta chain) was retrieved from a study of blood T cells in healthy people across ages. Combining a sample-barcoded 5' primer with a J-beta primer mix, a second PCR ran for about 6 to 11 cycles. Via MiXCR, TCRdb re-called the 5' RACE reads, giving one row per CDR3 protein. The repertoire consists of over a million distinct CDR3 sequences, with approximately 25% occurring once and the leading ten covering about 0.8%. Trimming removed 0 bases at V and 5 bases at J, with 8 bases between. Germline V gene lookup returns CDR1 SGHTA and CDR2 FQGNSA. The CDR3 spans 14 residues. The same data also contributed to another study, on T cells of mothers and their children.

The clonotype originates from a girl aged 2-10 years in good health. The chain is built from TRBV7-2 and TRBJ2-1; possibly TRBD1 for D (5 bases). Material for sequencing was blood. The CDR3 protein is CASSLAPTDNEQFF. The DNA for the CDR3 is TGTGCCAGCAGCTTAGCGCCGACAGACAATGAGCAGTTCTTC.